The rows below give T cell receptor beta chains drawn from one sample of a study of T cells in localized non-small cell lung cancer. Assay used: immunoSEQ multiplex PCR; TCRdb lists only in-frame clones, some missing. The sample holds approximately 29,000 clones; 87% are singletons and the top ten take roughly 7.3%. The specimen was peripheral blood, collected before any cancer treatment. These receptors were collected from a male donor aged 60 or over with stage I lung adenocarcinoma. CDR3s leave out the opening cysteine and the closing phenylalanine or tryptophan. The order of the fields is V gene, CDR3 protein.

TRBV5-5	ASSLVGTDPNYGYT
TRBV7-2	ASSSSFSRGEAYEQY
TRBV21-1	ASSKWTQAGGYT
TRBV18	ASSLRTSGFNEQF
TRBV14	ASSQVSLAGGSYEQY
TRBV7-2	ASSPQGGGTDTQY
TRBV30	AWSGLVEETQY
TRBV7-6	ASSLFENTGELF
TRBV27	ASSLALDRGYDYNEQF
TRBV29-1	SVRTGGRQY
TRBV16	ASSQSGINEKLF
TRBV5-1	ASSLQSFSPLH
TRBV30	AWIPESGNTIY
TRBV5-5	ASSFPDSRGMGIETQY
TRBV30	AWSRTGQVFGQY
TRBV7-2	ASSLEPGTGFGYT
TRBV6-5	ASSYSAARYEQY
TRBV7-2	ASGGGQNIQY
TRBV5-1	ASSWDTSSGNTIY
TRBV27	ASSLRGGLEQY
TRBV5-1	ASSEVGGELF
TRBV7-6	ASSPSQVQETQY
TRBV5-4	ASSEAGGSYNSPLH
TRBV4-2	ASSQGPVGGVGEQY
TRBV5-6	ASSSAGTGGEELF
TRBV9	ASSVGPSLEQF
TRBV19	ASSRNMGLGANTGELF
TRBV7-7	ASSFYEQY
TRBV10-3	AISSGQAETQY
TRBV28	ASSSQQHETQY
TRBV7-8	ASSSSLGTADNSPLH
TRBV18	ASSPREGGSYNEQF
TRBV6-5	ASGTRGEIPFEQY
TRBV5-1	ASSSLGDNEQF
TRBV9	ASSVVPGGNTGELF
TRBV7-2	ASSSGTGGFVYGYT
TRBV28	ASSLQGPNTEAF
TRBV5-1	ASSLGPGNTEAF
TRBV18	ASSLSTGDEQY
TRBV27	ASSPDRGINQPQH
TRBV4-2	ASSQVGGQGADTQY
TRBV4-1	ASSPPSGGHQETQY
TRBV19	ASSLGTRNTEAF
TRBV6-5	ASSSAGTLNTGELF
TRBV18	ASSSRQLMNTEAF
TRBV18	ASSPLASSYNEQF
TRBV5-4	ASSSPETGGEKLF
TRBV28	ASTMGFIRYTEAF
TRBV6-6	ASSLTVNQPQH
TRBV5-5	ASRTTGRGETQY
TRBV7-2	ASTRKVGQETQY
TRBV5-4	ASSLGQRETQY
TRBV1	TSSADREDPSCEVNEQY